A single sample gave rise to the 4 T cell receptor beta chains below, sequenced in a study of T-cell memory formation after mild COVID-19 (dated by TCRdb to the early 2020s). The library was made by 5' RACE. The sequencing machine was an Illumina NovaSeq 6000. The public reads were reprocessed in TCRdb via fastp at Q25 and MiXCR, keeping in-frame beta chains. Entries that share a CDR3 protein sequence are merged under the most common genes and DNA. This sample gives roughly 500,000 distinct CDR3 sequences in total; roughly 20% of them show up just once. Jointly, the top ten make up roughly an eighth of the sample. The sample taken for sequencing was PBMCs or a T cell subset sorted from them (not recorded which). These receptors were taken from an adult woman who had mild COVID-19 (a few samples of this study predate the infection). The sample titles of this study are shuffled in the database, so cell type and time point are left out; the donor was told from shared clones.

This clonotype has a handful of counts. CDR3 DNA: TGTGCCAGCAGCCCAGCTTCGGGGAACACTGAAGCTTTCTTT. Its translation: CASSPASGNTEAFF. V usage is TRBV7-8 and J usage is TRBJ1-1; D remains unclear. The CDR3 spans 14 residues. The germline V gene has CDR1 SGHVS and CDR2 FQNEAQ. Trimming left V 5 bases short and J 1 base short, with 11 bases between. Drawing the rest from reference TRBV7-8 and TRBJ1-1, the complete variable domain is GAGVSQSPRYKVAKRGQDVALRCDPISGHVSLFWYQQALGQGPEFLTYFQNEAQLDKSGLPSDRFFAERPEGSVSTLKIQRTQQEDSAVYLCASSPASGNTEAFFGQGTRLTVV.

This clonotype was observed a handful of times. The chain uses TRBV27 and TRBJ2-6, with TRBD1 identical over 10 bases. The CDR3 consists of 17 residues. Germline V gene lookup returns CDR1 MNHEY and CDR2 SMNVEV (reference sequence). V was pared by 6 bases and J by 12 bases, with 17 bases of the junction left unmatched. Here the CDR3 DNA reads TGTGCCAGCAGGCCAGGGACAGGGGTGGTGGGTGTCGCCGTCCTGACTTTC. It encodes CASRPGTGVVGVAVLTF.

The chain has TRBV9 and TRBJ1-2, with 7 bases aligning to TRBD1. Germline V CDR1 and CDR2: SGDLS, YYNGEE. CDR3 length: 15 amino acids. Trimming at V came to 4 bases and at J to 1 base, leaving 7 bases not matched to a gene. The CDR3 region is CASSPSGTDNYGYTF. In nucleotides, the CDR3 is TGTGCCAGCAGCCCGAGCGGGACAGATAACTATGGCTACACCTTC.

This clonotype appeared a few times. The V call is TRBV3-1, the J call TRBJ2-3; D might be TRBD2 (7 bases). Trimming removed 1 base at V and 5 bases at J, with 16 bases between. CDR3 length: 16 residues. Germline V CDR1 and CDR2: LGHDT, YNNKEL (reference sequence). CDR3 protein: CASSQVAGALIDTQYF. The CDR3 nucleotides are TGTGCCAGCAGCCAAGTCGCGGGGGCCTTGATAGATACGCAGTATTTT.